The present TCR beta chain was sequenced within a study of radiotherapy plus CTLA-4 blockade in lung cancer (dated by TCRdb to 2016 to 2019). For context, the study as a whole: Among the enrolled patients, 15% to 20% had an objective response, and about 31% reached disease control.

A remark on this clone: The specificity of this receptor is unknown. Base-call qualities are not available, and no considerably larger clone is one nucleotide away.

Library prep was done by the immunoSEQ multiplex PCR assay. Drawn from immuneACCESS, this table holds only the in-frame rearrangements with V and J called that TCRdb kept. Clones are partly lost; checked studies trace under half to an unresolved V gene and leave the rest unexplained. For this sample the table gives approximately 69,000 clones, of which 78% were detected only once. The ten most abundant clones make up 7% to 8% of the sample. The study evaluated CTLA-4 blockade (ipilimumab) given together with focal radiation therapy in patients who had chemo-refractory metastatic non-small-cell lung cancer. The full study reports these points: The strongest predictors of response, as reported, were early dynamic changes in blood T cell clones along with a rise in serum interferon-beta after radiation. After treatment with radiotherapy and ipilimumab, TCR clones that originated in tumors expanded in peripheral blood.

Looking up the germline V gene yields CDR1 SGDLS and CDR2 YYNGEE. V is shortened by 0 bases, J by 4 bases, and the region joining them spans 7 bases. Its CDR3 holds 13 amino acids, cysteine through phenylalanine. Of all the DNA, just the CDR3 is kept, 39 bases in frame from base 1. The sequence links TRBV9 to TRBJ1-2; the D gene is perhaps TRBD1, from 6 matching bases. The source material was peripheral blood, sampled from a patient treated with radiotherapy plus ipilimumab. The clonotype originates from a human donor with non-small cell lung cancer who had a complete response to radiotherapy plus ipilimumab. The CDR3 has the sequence CASSVVGGYGYTF. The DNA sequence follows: TGTGCCAGCAGCGTAGTAGGGGGCTATGGCTACACCTTC.